This passage covers 31 T cell receptor beta chains from one sample sequenced in a study of blood T cell repertoires in COVID-19. Profiling relied on immunoSEQ multiplex PCR, and the TCRdb table lists in-frame clones only, not all of them. Found here are about 250,000 clones, roughly 82% of them singletons; the top ten hold around 4.7%. The sequencing input was peripheral blood. The receptors come from a woman aged 70-85 years with acute or convalescent COVID-19.

V usage is TRBV7-9 and J usage is TRBJ2-7, with 9 bases matching TRBD1. V gave up 5 bases and J gave up 5 bases; unmatched junction bases: 1. Germline values: CDR1 SEHNR, CDR2 FQNEAQ (reference sequence). The CDR3 length is 12 residues. CDR3 sequence: CASSGQGNEQYF. The DNA of the CDR3 is TGTGCCAGCAGCGGACAGGGGAACGAGCAGTACTTC. Full variable domain (missing parts from reference TRBV7-9 and TRBJ2-7): DTGVSQNPRHKITKRGQNVTFRCDPISEHNRLYWYRQTLGQGPEFLTYFQNEAQLEKSRLLSDRFSAERPKGSFSTLEIQRTEQGDSAMYLCASSGQGNEQYFGPGTRLTVT.

The chain has TRBV5-8 and TRBJ1-3, with D tentatively TRBD1 (5 bases). Germline CDR1 reads SGHTS; CDR2 reads YDEGEE. This CDR3 has 15 residues. With 4 bases removed from V and 3 bases from J, the gap between germline ends came to 14 bases. This chain's CDR3 is CASSLFGAVGNTIYF. The DNA of the CDR3 is TGTGCCAGCAGCCTTTTTGGGGCAGTTGGAAACACCATATATTTT.

The chain joins TRBV6-2 or TRBV6-3 to TRBJ1-6, with 7 bases aligning to TRBD1. V shed 7 bases, J shed 5 bases, and the junction held 8 bases outside the gene matches. The CDR3 runs to 15 residues. Germline V lookup: CDR1 MNHEY, CDR2 SVGEGT. CDR3 amino acids: CASTSSGTDNSPLHF. The CDR3 nucleotides read TGTGCCAGCACTTCCTCCGGGACAGATAATTCACCCCTCCACTTT.

The chain links TRBV10-2 to TRBJ1-5; D is unclear. The CDR3 covers 13 residues. Per germline, CDR1 WSHSY and CDR2 SAAADI. Trimming shortened V by 2 bases and J by 3 bases, and 5 bases separated the two germline ends. CDR3 DNA: TGCGCCAGCAGTGAGGCGGACAATCAGCCCCAGCATTTT. The encoded protein is CASSEADNQPQHF.

The chain recombines TRBV15 with TRBJ2-7; 7 bases are a match to TRBD2. Trimming cost V 5 bases and J 2 bases; bases outside gene matches: 6. The CDR3 length is 14 residues. Looked up from germline, CDR1 is LNHNV and CDR2 is YYDKDF (reference sequence). CDR3 in amino acids: CATSETGGAYEQYF. For the CDR3, the DNA is TGTGCCACCAGCGAAACTGGGGGGGCCTACGAGCAGTACTTC.

V and J are TRBV5-6 and TRBJ1-1; 9 nucleotides match TRBD1. CDR1 and CDR2 (germline): SGHDT, YYEEEE. J was trimmed by 1 base and V by 5 bases; bases with no gene match: 6. This CDR3 comprises 15 residues. The CDR3 loop reads CASRRTGVWNTEAFF. CDR3 DNA sequence: TGTGCCAGCAGGAGGACAGGGGTATGGAACACTGAAGCTTTCTTT.

The chain links TRBV6-5 to TRBJ1-2; TRBD1 matches at 7 bases. The CDR3 runs to 16 residues. Germline lookup yields CDR1 MNHEY and CDR2 SVGAGI. The V segment lost 2 bases and the J segment 5 bases; nucleotides outside the gene matches: 11. The CDR3 DNA reads TGTGCCAGCAGTTACACCCACAGGGGAGGATATTATGGCTACACCTTC. It translates to CASSYTHRGGYYGYTF.

V gene TRBV7-6 combines with J gene TRBJ2-3, with a weak D call TRBD1 (6 bases). The V gene's germline CDR1 is SGHVS and CDR2 FNYEAQ. This CDR3 is built from 15 residues. Trimming cost V 2 bases and J 0 bases, with 9 bases left between them. In nucleotides, the CDR3 is TGTGCCAGCAGCTTACGGACAGCAAGCACAGATACGCAGTATTTT. Its translation is CASSLRTASTDTQYF.

CDR3 amino acids: CASSSGTTGGAGETQYF. The CDR3 DNA sequence: TGTGCCAGCTCGAGTGGAACTACCGGGGGGGCCGGGGAGACCCAGTACTTC. The genes are TRBV4-2 and TRBJ2-5, with 8 bases lining up with TRBD2. Germline V gives CDR1 LGHNA, CDR2 YNFKEQ. This CDR3 comprises 17 residues. The V and J ends lost 8 bases and 5 bases, in that order; junction bases with no gene match: 19.

The rearrangement joins TRBV6-6 to TRBJ2-7, with 9 bases lining up with TRBD1. CDR1 and CDR2 from the germline V gene are MNHNY and SVGAGI (reference sequence). The J segment lost 4 bases and the V segment lost 6 bases, leaving 7 bases of the junction unmatched. This CDR3 is 14 amino acids long. CDR3 residues: CASRSSDRGYEQYF. The DNA of the CDR3 is TGTGCCAGCAGATCATCGGACAGGGGATACGAGCAGTACTTC.

This chain links TRBV7-2 with TRBJ1-1, with 10 bases that match TRBD1. The CDR3 is made up of 15 amino acids. CDR1 and CDR2 (germline): SGHTA, FQGNSA. V lost 8 bases to trimming and J lost 1 base; unmatched junction nucleotides: 7. CDR3 residues: CASLDRGRTNTEAFF. DNA for the CDR3: TGTGCCAGCCTCGACAGGGGGCGGACGAACACTGAAGCTTTCTTT.

V gene TRBV5-8 combines with J gene TRBJ2-5; TRBD2 agrees at 8 bases. From germline, CDR1 is SGHTS and CDR2 YDEGEE. The CDR3 is made up of 15 amino acids. V was clipped by 2 bases and J by 5 bases; unmatched bases: 8. The CDR3 protein is CASSLPGGASETQYF. CDR3 nucleotides: TGTGCCAGCAGCTTACCGGGGGGGGCCAGCGAGACCCAGTACTTC.

V usage is TRBV27 and J usage is TRBJ2-2; D gene uncertain. The V end was cut by 2 bases, the J end by 0 bases, with 10 bases between. The CDR3 runs to 16 residues. Looked up from germline, CDR1 is MNHEY and CDR2 is SMNVEV (reference sequence). The CDR3 nucleotides read TGTGCCAGCAGTTTAGTTGGCCGCCCGAACACCGGGGAGCTGTTTTTT. Residues: CASSLVGRPNTGELFF.

This chain joins TRBV3-1 (or the pseudogene TRBV3-2) and TRBJ2-3, with 7 bases lining up with TRBD1. The CDR3 consists of 15 residues. J lost 5 bases, V lost 1 base, and 6 bases had no gene match. CDR1 is LGHDT, CDR2 YNNKEL, per germline (reference sequence). CDR3 protein: CASSQVRRGLDTQYF. The CDR3 DNA follows: TGTGCCAGCAGCCAAGTTCGAAGGGGGCTAGATACGCAGTATTTT.

This chain joins TRBV27 and TRBJ2-2; D possibly corresponds to TRBD1 (6 bases). V was pared by 2 bases and J by 6 bases, with 16 bases between. CDR3 length equals 16 residues. Germline CDR1 reads MNHEY; CDR2 reads SMNVEV (reference sequence). CDR3 in DNA: TGTGCCAGCAGTTTAAGTCGAGCTCAGGGGTCCGGGGAGCTGTTTTTT. Its protein is CASSLSRAQGSGELFF.

The J gene is TRBJ2-1, the V gene TRBV7-2; no definite D call. The germline gives CDR1 SGHTA, CDR2 FQGNSA. V was cut by 1 base and J by 0 bases, with 10 bases left in between. The CDR3 spans 16 residues. DNA of the CDR3: TGTGCCAGCAGCTTAGGACTGTCTAGCTCCTACAATGAGCAGTTCTTC. Its protein product is CASSLGLSSSYNEQFF.

The J gene is TRBJ2-1, the V gene TRBV9; 9 bases align to TRBD1. The V and J ends lost 4 bases and 3 bases, in that order; junction bases with no gene match: 5. Per germline, CDR1 SGDLS and CDR2 YYNGEE. This CDR3 contains 15 residues. CDR3 amino acids: CASSTTGQGYNEQFF. The CDR3, as DNA: TGTGCCAGCAGCACAACGGGACAGGGCTACAATGAGCAGTTCTTC.

This sequence joins TRBV4-3 and TRBJ1-5; a possible D gene is TRBD1 (5 bases). This CDR3 contains 15 residues. Trimming cost V 0 bases and J 3 bases, with 9 bases left between them. Germline loops: CDR1 LGHNA, CDR2 YSLEER. The CDR3 here is CASSQDRGLNQPQHF. The CDR3 DNA reads as TGCGCCAGCAGCCAAGATAGGGGACTCAATCAGCCCCAGCATTTT.

V gene TRBV9 combines with J gene TRBJ2-1; D ambiguous. The V gene lost 0 bases and the J gene lost 6 bases, with 13 bases spanning the gap. Looked up from germline, CDR1 is SGDLS and CDR2 is YYNGEE. The CDR3 runs to 15 residues. The CDR3 is CASSVESFTANEQFF. The DNA of the CDR3 is TGTGCCAGCAGCGTAGAGAGTTTCACTGCCAATGAGCAGTTCTTC.

This chain links TRBV6-1 with TRBJ1-4, with TRBD1 matching 9 bases. The CDR3 spans 16 residues. Germline V gene sequence: CDR1 MNHNS, CDR2 SASEGT. V trimming: 3 bases; J trimming: 10 bases; junction bases outside the gene matches: 12. In DNA, the CDR3 is TGTGCCAGCAGTGACTGGGACAGGGCGGAAAGGGGAAAACTGTTTTTT. This gives the protein CASSDWDRAERGKLFF.

This rearrangement joins TRBV4-2 to TRBJ1-4, with a tentative D call TRBD1 (6 bases). CDR3 length: 16 amino acids. Per germline, CDR1 LGHNA and CDR2 YNFKEQ. V gave up 0 bases and J gave up 4 bases, with 12 bases separating them. The CDR3 is CASSQDQGRNNEKLFF. The DNA for the CDR3 is TGTGCCAGCAGCCAAGATCAGGGGCGAAATAATGAAAAACTGTTTTTT.

The V gene is TRBV6-5, the J gene TRBJ1-6, with 7 bases aligning to TRBD1. This CDR3 is 14 amino acids long. V shed 4 bases and J 5 bases; nucleotides not matched to a gene: 2. Germline CDR1 MNHEY, CDR2 SVGAGI. CDR3 residues: CASSSGTDNSPLHF. CDR3 nucleotide sequence: TGTGCCAGCAGTTCCGGGACAGATAATTCACCCCTCCACTTT.

The chain recombines TRBV14 with TRBJ1-1; 9 nucleotides align to TRBD1. After removal of 3 bases from V and 4 bases from J, the junction contained 3 bases not matched to a gene. Germline V gene data show CDR1 as SGHDN and CDR2 as FVKESK. The CDR3 runs to 14 residues. CDR3 protein: CASSHTGGVTEAFF. CDR3 nucleotides: TGTGCCAGCAGCCATACAGGGGGCGTCACTGAAGCTTTCTTT.

This clone was found a few times. The rearrangement uses TRBV6-5 and TRBJ2-7, with 12 bases fitting TRBD1. The J segment lost 4 bases and the V segment lost 5 bases, leaving 6 bases of the junction unmatched. Germline-derived CDR1 and CDR2 are MNHEY and SVGAGI. This CDR3 comprises 15 residues. This chain's CDR3 is CASSRGQGARYEQYF. Here the CDR3 DNA reads TGTGCCAGCAGTAGGGGACAGGGGGCGAGATACGAGCAGTACTTC.

J is TRBJ1-1 and V is TRBV9; no firm D call. V lost 4 bases and J lost 1, with 14 bases in between. Germline CDR1 reads SGDLS; CDR2 reads YYNGEE. This CDR3 region has 15 residues. As DNA, the CDR3 is TGTGCCAGCAGCCCGCAACTGCTACCGAACACTGAAGCTTTCTTT. Translated, it gives CASSPQLLPNTEAFF. The entire variable domain, with the rest obtained from reference TRBV9 and TRBJ1-1, is as follows: DSGVTQTPKHLITATGQRVTLRCSPRSGDLSVYWYQQSLDQGLQFLIQYYNGEERAKGNILERFSAQQFPDLHSELNLSSLELGDSALYFCASSPQLLPNTEAFFGQGTRLTVV.

The genes are TRBV7-2 and TRBJ2-7; 9 bases align to TRBD1. J lost 1 base, V lost 1 base, and 8 bases had no gene match. Germline values: CDR1 SGHTA, CDR2 FQGNSA. The CDR3 has 17 amino acids. CDR3 coding DNA: TGTGCCAGCAGCTTAGTTATGAGGACAGGGGAGTCCTACGAGCAGTACTTC. Translated, it gives CASSLVMRTGESYEQYF.

The chain uses TRBV7-5 and TRBJ1-4; TRBD1 is the table's D call, not checked against the DNA. TRBV7-5 is reported as a pseudogene. This CDR3 comprises 13 residues. The CDR3 DNA reads as TGTGCCAGAAGAACAGGAGTTAATGAAAAACTGTTTTTT. Amino acid sequence: CARRTGVNEKLFF.

This clone has only a few counts. The chain employs TRBV6-5 and TRBJ2-2, with a possible D match to TRBD2 (7 bases). The CDR3 covers 15 residues. Per germline, CDR1 MNHEY and CDR2 SVGAGI. V gave up 10 bases and J gave up 3 bases, with 18 bases separating them. CDR3 in DNA: TGTGCCACCCGAAGAGGGGGAGGGGACACCGGGGAGCTGTTTTTT. Translating it yields CATRRGGGDTGELFF.

The gene calls are TRBV5-1 and TRBJ2-6, with D tentatively TRBD1 (5 bases). There are 18 residues in the CDR3. Between the trimmed V and J ends, which lost 4 bases and 1 base, there was a span of 18 bases. Germline V gene data show CDR1 as SGHRS and CDR2 as YFSETQ. The CDR3, as DNA: TGCGCCAGCAGCCGTCCGAGACAGACGAATTCTGGGGCCAACGTCCTGACTTTC. It specifies CASSRPRQTNSGANVLTF.

The chain combines TRBV28 with TRBJ1-2, with 8 bases identical to TRBD1. Germline V gene sequence: CDR1 MDHEN, CDR2 SYDVKM. The CDR3 has 15 residues. J lost 7 bases, V lost 7 bases, and 14 bases had no gene match. The CDR3 DNA reads TGTGCCAGCATTAGGTCGACAGGGGAAATGGGTGGCTACACCTTC. Translation: CASIRSTGEMGGYTF.

J is TRBJ1-2 and V is TRBV7-2, with a weak D call TRBD1 (6 bases). The CDR3 extends over 16 amino acids. Deletions cut 1 base from V and 0 bases from J, with 12 bases between. Germline CDR1 is SGHTA and CDR2 is FQGNSA. This chain's CDR3 is CASSLGSGATNYGYTF. The CDR3 DNA reads TGTGCCAGCAGCTTAGGGTCAGGGGCGACTAACTATGGCTACACCTTC.